The present TCR beta chain was sequenced within a study of T cells expressing NK-cell markers. As for the study in general: Seven donors tested HCMV-seropositive and one tested seronegative among the eight sequenced.

The CDR3 runs to 18 residues. Per germline, CDR1 SGHTA and CDR2 FQGTGA. As the method of synthesis, 5'RACE template switching with UMIs yielded TCR beta cDNA. TCRdb re-called the 5' RACE reads and gives one entry per CDR3 protein, without DNA. The sample has a few hundred thousand distinct CDR3 sequences. This sequence was found in a young man in good health. Sequencing was performed on blood T cells: a sorted CD56 or NKG2C T cell subset, CD4+ or CD8+ T cells, or bulk PBMC T cells (not recorded which). The chain carries TRBV7-3 and TRBJ2-2; TCRdb proposes TRBD2, but this gene call is untestable without DNA. The CDR3 spells CASSLTRPGLAFTGELFF.